The rows below give T cell receptor beta chains drawn from one sample of a study of cytomegalovirus exposure and HLA in healthy donors. Assay: immunoSEQ multiplex PCR; the TCRdb copy retains only in-frame clones and omits some. The sample lists over 130,000 clones; 75% to 85% were seen once. The sequenced sample consisted of PBMCs. These receptors were collected from a woman between 35 and 50 years old in good health and CMV-seropositive. CDR3s include the opening cysteine and the closing phenylalanine or tryptophan. D genes are given only for firm matches. Part of the rows lack a size; the others show once, few, many or a class for expanded clones.

cdr3_nt: TGTGCCAGCAGCTTGGGGACAGGGGGCTACACCTTC
cdr3_aa: CASSLGTGGYTF
d_call: TRBD1
clone_size: -
v_call: TRBV5-6
j_call: TRBJ1-2

cdr3_nt: TGTGCCAGCAGTTCGGTCCTTTCCTATGGCTACACCTTC
cdr3_aa: CASSSVLSYGYTF
d_call: -
clone_size: -
v_call: TRBV27
j_call: TRBJ1-2

cdr3_nt: TGTGCCAGCAGCTTAGCTACCGGGACAGGGAATGGGGAGCAGTACTTC
cdr3_aa: CASSLATGTGNGEQYF
d_call: TRBD1
clone_size: few
v_call: TRBV7-6
j_call: TRBJ2-7

cdr3_nt: TGTGCCAGCAGCGTAGGACTAGCGGTCCACTTC
cdr3_aa: CASSVGLAVHF
d_call: TRBD2
clone_size: -
v_call: TRBV9
j_call: TRBJ2-7

cdr3_nt: TGTGCCAGCAGTTTATCTGCCAAAAACATTCAGTACTTC
cdr3_aa: CASSLSAKNIQYF
d_call: -
clone_size: -
v_call: TRBV28
j_call: TRBJ2-4

cdr3_nt: TGCGCCAGCAGCGGCGCTAGCTCCCCCGGGGAGCTGTTTTTT
cdr3_aa: CASSGASSPGELFF
d_call: -
clone_size: -
v_call: TRBV5-1
j_call: TRBJ2-2

cdr3_nt: TGTGCCAGCAGCTTTGGGACTAGCGGGAGAAGGACCGGGGAGCTGTTTTTT
cdr3_aa: CASSFGTSGRRTGELFF
d_call: TRBD2
clone_size: few
v_call: TRBV7-2
j_call: TRBJ2-2

cdr3_nt: TGTGCCAGCAGTGACAGGGAGAACACTGAAGCTTTCTTT
cdr3_aa: CASSDRENTEAFF
d_call: -
clone_size: -
v_call: TRBV25-1
j_call: TRBJ1-1

cdr3_nt: TGTGCCAGTAGTCTCAGGGGCCGAGGGACGGAAGCTTTCTTT
cdr3_aa: CASSLRGRGTEAFF
d_call: -
clone_size: -
v_call: TRBV19
j_call: TRBJ1-1

cdr3_nt: TGTGCCAGCAGCTTAGGGCCTAGTGCGAGCGAGCAGTACTTC
cdr3_aa: CASSLGPSASEQYF
d_call: -
clone_size: -
v_call: TRBV7-9
j_call: TRBJ2-7

cdr3_nt: TGTGCCACCAGCAGAGAGGGGCGCTATGGCTACACCTTC
cdr3_aa: CATSREGRYGYTF
d_call: -
clone_size: -
v_call: TRBV15
j_call: TRBJ1-2

cdr3_nt: TGTGCCAGCAGTCTCGGGACTAGCGGCTACAATGAGCAGTTCTTC
cdr3_aa: CASSLGTSGYNEQFF
d_call: TRBD2
clone_size: -
v_call: TRBV7-9
j_call: TRBJ2-1

cdr3_nt: TGTGCCAGTAGTATTTGGGCGGGCAGTGGGGACACAGATACGCAGTATTTT
cdr3_aa: CASSIWAGSGDTDTQYF
d_call: -
clone_size: few
v_call: TRBV19
j_call: TRBJ2-3

cdr3_nt: TGCGCCAGCAGCTTGGTAGGCGGGACTCCCTACGAGCAGTACTTC
cdr3_aa: CASSLVGGTPYEQYF
d_call: -
clone_size: -
v_call: TRBV5-1
j_call: TRBJ2-7

cdr3_nt: TGTTCCAGCAGCCAAGGACAGCAAGAGCAGTTCTTC
cdr3_aa: CSSSQGQQEQFF
d_call: -
clone_size: -
v_call: TRBV7-9
j_call: TRBJ2-1

cdr3_nt: TGTGCCAGTAGACAGGGTTCCTTTAGCAATCAGCCCCAGCATTTT
cdr3_aa: CASRQGSFSNQPQHF
d_call: -
clone_size: -
v_call: TRBV19
j_call: TRBJ1-5

cdr3_nt: TGTGCCAGCAGCCAGGGGGAGACCCAGTACTTC
cdr3_aa: CASSQGETQYF
d_call: -
clone_size: -
v_call: TRBV7-9
j_call: TRBJ2-5

cdr3_nt: TGTGCCACCAGCAGAAGGGGGCTTGGGGACGAGCAGTACTTC
cdr3_aa: CATSRRGLGDEQYF
d_call: TRBD1
clone_size: -
v_call: TRBV15
j_call: TRBJ2-7

cdr3_nt: TGTGCCACGACGACCAGACGGGGGGGAATGGGGGGGGTTTATGGCTACACCTTC
cdr3_aa: CATTTRRGGMGGVYGYTF
d_call: -
clone_size: -
v_call: TRBV19
j_call: TRBJ1-2

cdr3_nt: TGTGCCAGTAACGGGGGGAACGGTGAAAAACTGTTTTTT
cdr3_aa: CASNGGNGEKLFF
d_call: -
clone_size: -
v_call: TRBV19
j_call: TRBJ1-4

cdr3_nt: TGTGCCAGTAGATACAGGGGATGGGATCAGCCCCAGCATTTT
cdr3_aa: CASRYRGWDQPQHF
d_call: TRBD1
clone_size: once
v_call: TRBV19
j_call: TRBJ1-5

cdr3_nt: TGTGCCAGCAGCTCCTCAGGGGTCGAGCAGTACTTC
cdr3_aa: CASSSSGVEQYF
d_call: -
clone_size: -
v_call: TRBV7-9
j_call: TRBJ2-7

cdr3_nt: TGCGCCAGCAGCCCCACCCTGGCGGGAGTCCAGCAGTACTTC
cdr3_aa: CASSPTLAGVQQYF
d_call: TRBD2
clone_size: -
v_call: TRBV4-1
j_call: TRBJ2-7

cdr3_nt: TGTGCCAGCAGTTTGGGAGCGGGGGGTAAAAATGAGCAGTTCTTC
cdr3_aa: CASSLGAGGKNEQFF
d_call: TRBD2
clone_size: few
v_call: TRBV28
j_call: TRBJ2-1

cdr3_nt: TGTGCCAGCAGTGAATCCCGGGACAGGGTCATGTACAATGAGCAGTTCTTC
cdr3_aa: CASSESRDRVMYNEQFF
d_call: TRBD1
clone_size: once
v_call: TRBV2
j_call: TRBJ2-1

cdr3_nt: TGTGCCACCAGCAGAGGTGGCGGGAGGTCCTACGAGCAGTACTTC
cdr3_aa: CATSRGGGRSYEQYF
d_call: TRBD2
clone_size: -
v_call: TRBV15
j_call: TRBJ2-7

cdr3_nt: TGTGCCAGCAGCTCAGACAGGGGAAACATTCAGTACTTC
cdr3_aa: CASSSDRGNIQYF
d_call: TRBD1
clone_size: once
v_call: TRBV7-8
j_call: TRBJ2-4

cdr3_nt: TGTGCCAGCAGCATCCTAGCGGGAGGCACAGATACGCAGTATTTT
cdr3_aa: CASSILAGGTDTQYF
d_call: TRBD2
clone_size: -
v_call: TRBV27
j_call: TRBJ2-3

cdr3_nt: TGCGCCAGCAGCTTTAGCGGGGGCTCCTACAATGAGCAGTTCTTC
cdr3_aa: CASSFSGGSYNEQFF
d_call: TRBD2
clone_size: -
v_call: TRBV5-1
j_call: TRBJ2-1

cdr3_nt: TGTGCCAGCAGTCCCAGGGCCAGTGGGGGGGACGAGCAGTACTTC
cdr3_aa: CASSPRASGGDEQYF
d_call: TRBD2
clone_size: -
v_call: TRBV28
j_call: TRBJ2-7

cdr3_nt: TGTGCCAGCAGCTTACGTCACAATGAGCAGTTCTTC
cdr3_aa: CASSLRHNEQFF
d_call: -
clone_size: -
v_call: TRBV7-6
j_call: TRBJ2-1

cdr3_nt: TGTGCCAGCAGTAATCTTGACGGGACAGGGCTGTACACTGAAGCTTTCTTT
cdr3_aa: CASSNLDGTGLYTEAFF
d_call: TRBD1
clone_size: -
v_call: TRBV27
j_call: TRBJ1-1

cdr3_nt: TGTGCCAGGAGGGGGACAAGCTCACCCCTCCACTTT
cdr3_aa: CARRGTSSPLHF
d_call: -
clone_size: few
v_call: TRBV2
j_call: TRBJ1-6

cdr3_nt: TGTGCCAGCAGCAAAAAGGAGGACAGACCCCAAGAGACCCAGTACTTC
cdr3_aa: CASSKKEDRPQETQYF
d_call: -
clone_size: -
v_call: TRBV21-1
j_call: TRBJ2-5

cdr3_nt: TGTGCCAGCAGCCCAGGACAGAGCCTCTACGAGCAGTACTTC
cdr3_aa: CASSPGQSLYEQYF
d_call: -
clone_size: -
v_call: TRBV7-9
j_call: TRBJ2-7

cdr3_nt: TGCGCCAGCAGCCGGCAAGGGGGGGATGGCTACACCTTC
cdr3_aa: CASSRQGGDGYTF
d_call: -
clone_size: -
v_call: TRBV5-1
j_call: TRBJ1-2

cdr3_nt: TGCGCCAGCACCCCGGGACAGACGACAGATACGCAGTATTTT
cdr3_aa: CASTPGQTTDTQYF
d_call: TRBD1
clone_size: -
v_call: TRBV5-1
j_call: TRBJ2-3

cdr3_nt: TGTGCCAGTAGGGATGACGACATCAATCAGCCCCAGCATTTT
cdr3_aa: CASRDDDINQPQHF
d_call: -
clone_size: -
v_call: TRBV19
j_call: TRBJ1-5

cdr3_nt: TGTGCCAGCAGGGAAGAGGAGTACGAGCAGTACTTC
cdr3_aa: CASREEEYEQYF
d_call: -
clone_size: -
v_call: TRBV2
j_call: TRBJ2-7

cdr3_nt: TGTGCCAGCAGTGTCCAGGCAGGGGGCAATCAGCCCCAGCATTTT
cdr3_aa: CASSVQAGGNQPQHF
d_call: -
clone_size: once
v_call: TRBV6-1
j_call: TRBJ1-5

cdr3_nt: TGCGCCAGCAGCTTGGCAACCTCCGGGACAGGGGGTTCGGATGAGCAGTTCTTC
cdr3_aa: CASSLATSGTGGSDEQFF
d_call: TRBD1
clone_size: -
v_call: TRBV5-1
j_call: TRBJ2-1

cdr3_nt: TGTGCCAGCAGATTCCGGCGGTTTGACACCGGGGAGCTGTTTTTT
cdr3_aa: CASRFRRFDTGELFF
d_call: -
clone_size: -
v_call: TRBV6-5
j_call: TRBJ2-2

cdr3_nt: TGTGCCAGCAGGCATGACAGCAACACTGAAGCTTTCTTT
cdr3_aa: CASRHDSNTEAFF
d_call: -
clone_size: -
v_call: TRBV28
j_call: TRBJ1-1

cdr3_nt: TGTGCCAGCAGTCTGGGACTAGCGGGCTTTTACGAGCAGTACTTC
cdr3_aa: CASSLGLAGFYEQYF
d_call: TRBD2
clone_size: once
v_call: TRBV6-5
j_call: TRBJ2-7

cdr3_nt: TGTGCCAGCAGCTCCTGGGACAGGAACAAAAACATTCAGTACTTC
cdr3_aa: CASSSWDRNKNIQYF
d_call: TRBD1
clone_size: few
v_call: TRBV5-4
j_call: TRBJ2-4

cdr3_nt: TGTGCCAGCAGTGAGCCCCTGAGAGAGCAGTACTTC
cdr3_aa: CASSEPLREQYF
d_call: -
clone_size: -
v_call: TRBV6-1
j_call: TRBJ2-7

cdr3_nt: TGTGCCAGCAGCTGGACAGGGGGAGACTATGGCTACACCTTC
cdr3_aa: CASSWTGGDYGYTF
d_call: TRBD1
clone_size: -
v_call: TRBV11-3
j_call: TRBJ1-2

cdr3_nt: TGTGCCAGCAGCACCTCCGGACAGGGGAACTATGGCTACACCTTC
cdr3_aa: CASSTSGQGNYGYTF
d_call: TRBD1
clone_size: once
v_call: TRBV28
j_call: TRBJ1-2

cdr3_nt: TGCAGCGGAGCAGGGCTCAACACTGAAGCTTTCTTT
cdr3_aa: CSGAGLNTEAFF
d_call: -
clone_size: -
v_call: TRBV29-1
j_call: TRBJ1-1

cdr3_nt: TGCGCCAGCAGCTTGGGGGCAGGGTCTAACTATGGCTACACCTTC
cdr3_aa: CASSLGAGSNYGYTF
d_call: -
clone_size: -
v_call: TRBV5-1
j_call: TRBJ1-2

cdr3_nt: TGTGCCAGCAGCCTACGCCGCGGAAAAGAGACCCAGTACTTC
cdr3_aa: CASSLRRGKETQYF
d_call: -
clone_size: few
v_call: TRBV11-2
j_call: TRBJ2-5

cdr3_nt: TGTGCCAGTAGATCGTTGGAGACCAATCAGCCCCAGCATTTT
cdr3_aa: CASRSLETNQPQHF
d_call: -
clone_size: -
v_call: TRBV19
j_call: TRBJ1-5

cdr3_nt: TGTGCCATCAGTCCCCCTAGCGGGAGCAATGAGCAGTTCTTC
cdr3_aa: CAISPPSGSNEQFF
d_call: TRBD2
clone_size: -
v_call: TRBV10-3
j_call: TRBJ2-1

cdr3_nt: TGTGCCAGCAGTGAACAGGGGGCGGCCTACAATGAGCAGTTCTTC
cdr3_aa: CASSEQGAAYNEQFF
d_call: TRBD1
clone_size: -
v_call: TRBV2
j_call: TRBJ2-1

cdr3_nt: TGTGCCAGCAGCTTACAGGACAGGGTCGTTCTCCATGGCTACACCTTC
cdr3_aa: CASSLQDRVVLHGYTF
d_call: TRBD1
clone_size: -
v_call: TRBV7-9
j_call: TRBJ1-2

cdr3_nt: TGCGCCAGCAGCCTTACTAGCAACACCGGGGAGCTGTTTTTT
cdr3_aa: CASSLTSNTGELFF
d_call: -
clone_size: once
v_call: TRBV5-1
j_call: TRBJ2-2

cdr3_nt: TGTGCCAGCAGCCCGAGGGCGTTAGGGAACGAGCAGTACTTC
cdr3_aa: CASSPRALGNEQYF
d_call: -
clone_size: -
v_call: TRBV7-2
j_call: TRBJ2-7

cdr3_nt: TGCGCCAGCAGCCCACACAGGGGGAGCACTGAAGCTTTCTTT
cdr3_aa: CASSPHRGSTEAFF
d_call: TRBD1
clone_size: -
v_call: TRBV5-1
j_call: TRBJ1-1